Presented here are 26 T cell receptor beta chains from one specimen sequenced in a study of CD8 T cells in ankylosing spondylitis. MiXCR, run by TCRdb on the 5' RACE reads, gives a single entry per CDR3 protein. The table includes 130,000 or so distinct CDR3 sequences, roughly 6.6% detected once. Specimen: blood, either unsorted or a sorted T cell fraction (not recorded which). The receptors here all came from a male donor with ankylosing spondylitis or in good health (not recorded which).

This clonotype appeared many times. The chain links TRBV10-3 to TRBJ1-1; D may be TRBD1 (5 bases). V lost 0 bases, J lost 2 bases, and 13 bases lay in between. The germline gives CDR1 ENHRY, CDR2 SYGVKD. The CDR3 is 16 residues long. CDR3 region: CAISESAAGRNTEAFF. DNA for the CDR3: TGTGCCATCAGTGAGTCCGCGGCAGGGAGAAACACTGAAGCTTTCTTT.

This clonotype has at least ten counts. The chain links TRBV28 to TRBJ1-6; no definite D call. This CDR3 contains 14 residues. Germline loops: CDR1 MDHEN, CDR2 SYDVKM. V lost 8 bases to trimming and J lost 2 bases, with 10 bases between them. The CDR3, as DNA: TGTGCCAGCGAATCCACTACCTATAATTCACCCCTCCACTTT. Translated: CASESTTYNSPLHF.

This clonotype was recorded at least ten times. The chain joins TRBV5-5 to TRBJ2-7; tentatively, D is TRBD1 (5 bases). Trimming removed 0 bases at V and 1 base at J, with 5 bases between. The CDR3 has 13 residues. CDR1 and CDR2 (germline): SGHKS, YYEKEE (reference sequence). The CDR3 sequence: CASSLDRSYEQYF. The CDR3 DNA is TGTGCCAGCAGCTTGGACAGGTCCTACGAGCAGTACTTC.

This clonotype was detected many times. Its ends do not fully match the called genes, so a read error is possible. The chain joins TRBV2 to TRBJ2-5; D is possibly TRBD1 (5 bases). CDR1 and CDR2 from the germline V gene are SNHLY and FYNNEI. The CDR3 loop spans 12 amino acids. The CDR3 here is CASREGVETQYF. CDR3 coding DNA: TGTGCCAGCAGAGAAGGGGTAGAGACCCAGTACTTC.

In its sample, this clonotype was seen many times. The gene calls are TRBV5-1 and TRBJ1-2; D possibly corresponds to TRBD1 (5 bases). Germline CDR1 reads SGHRS; CDR2 reads YFSETQ. The CDR3 contains 15 residues. The V and J ends lost 1 base and 2 bases respectively, with 12 bases between them. In DNA form, the CDR3 reads TGCGCCAGCAGCTTGAGCGGCGGGGGGAACTATGGCTACACCTTC. Translating gives CASSLSGGGNYGYTF.

For this clonotype: At one boundary the junction diverges from the germline segment, which might be a read error. The rearrangement joins TRBV5-1 to TRBJ1-1; tentative D call: TRBD1 (5 bases). CDR3 length: 14 residues. In germline, CDR1 is SGHRS, CDR2 YFSETQ. The CDR3 DNA reads TGCCCCAGCAGCTTGGAGGGGTCGAACACTGAAGCTTTCTTT. This translates into CPSSLEGSNTEAFF.

This clonotype was detected many times. The V and J genes are TRBV29-1 and TRBJ1-2; unclear D gene. The germline gives CDR1 SQVTM, CDR2 ANQGSEA. The CDR3 spans 12 residues. The V and J ends lost 4 bases and 5 bases respectively, with 11 bases between them. CDR3 in amino acids: CSVGGRPYGYTF. CDR3 coding DNA: TGCAGCGTTGGAGGTAGGCCTTATGGCTACACCTTC.

There are a few counts of this clonotype. J is TRBJ2-5 and V is TRBV28; TRBD1 might be the D (5 bases). The CDR3 contains 14 residues. Looked up from germline, CDR1 is MDHEN and CDR2 is SYDVKM. Trimming shortened V by 3 bases and J by 4 bases, and 12 bases separated the two germline ends. CDR3: CASSFRQGSETQYF. The CDR3 nucleotides are TGTGCCAGCAGTTTTCGTCAGGGATCAGAGACCCAGTACTTC.

Only a few counts were recorded for this clonotype. Possible read error: a much larger clone is one base away. The CDR3 loop is CCARDHGSGRSSYEQYF. The DNA of the CDR3 is TGCTGTGCTAGAGATCATGGCAGCGGGAGATCCTCCTACGAGCAGTACTTC. The V call is TRBV20-1, the J call TRBJ2-7, with 8 bases fitting TRBD2. CDR1 is DFQATT and CDR2 is SNEGSKA in the germline V gene (reference sequence). This CDR3 spans 17 amino acids.

The chain recombines TRBV10-3 with TRBJ2-3, with 7 bases that match TRBD2. Germline loops: CDR1 ENHRY, CDR2 SYGVKD. J lost 0 bases, V lost 9 bases, and 3 bases had no gene match. This CDR3 has 13 residues. DNA for the CDR3: TGTGCCATTAAAGCGGGGAGCACAGATACGCAGTATTTT. Its translation: CAIKAGSTDTQYF.

This clonotype has ten or more counts. Here the CDR3 reads CSVVWLGQETQYF. CDR3 bases: TGCAGCGTTGTGTGGCTGGGACAAGAGACCCAGTACTTC. V usage is TRBV29-1 and J usage is TRBJ2-5; no definite D call. Germline CDR1 and CDR2: SQVTM and ANQGSEA. The CDR3 is made up of 13 amino acids. Deletions cut 4 bases from V and 2 bases from J, with 11 bases between.

This clonotype appeared many times. The chain combines TRBV6-1 with TRBJ1-2; 7 positions match TRBD1. Germline V gene lookup returns CDR1 MNHNS and CDR2 SASEGT. The CDR3 spans 18 residues. V lost 6 bases to trimming and J lost 8 bases; unmatched junction nucleotides: 24. In nucleotides, the CDR3 is TGTGCCAGCAGCCCCACAGACAGGGCCTCATTAGCCCCGAGAGGCTACACCTTC. The encoded protein is CASSPTDRASLAPRGYTF.

This clonotype was counted ten times or more. Here the CDR3 DNA reads TGTGCCAGCAGTTACGCTGGGCGGGGCGGCTCCTACGAGCAGTACTTC. Translating gives CASSYAGRGGSYEQYF. The chain combines TRBV6-5 with TRBJ2-7, with TRBD2 as a possible D gene (6 bases). CDR3 length equals 16 residues. Trimming took off 2 bases at V and 0 bases at J, with 14 bases between the two ends. Germline CDR1 MNHEY, CDR2 SVGAGI.

In this sample, this clonotype turned up many times. V is TRBV9 and J is TRBJ2-1, with 11 bases identical to TRBD2. The germline V gene has CDR1 SGDLS and CDR2 YYNGEE. After removal of 4 bases from V and 6 bases from J, the junction contained 6 bases not matched to a gene. The CDR3 contains 15 residues. The CDR3 spells CASSFTSGGINEQFF. DNA for the CDR3: TGTGCCAGCAGCTTCACTAGCGGGGGAATCAATGAGCAGTTCTTC.

This clonotype was observed at least ten times. The rearrangement uses TRBV25-1 and TRBJ2-1, with D perhaps being TRBD1 or TRBD2 (5 bases each). Germline V CDR1 and CDR2: MGHDK, SYGVNS. With 2 bases removed from V and 9 bases from J, the gap between germline ends came to 11 bases. The CDR3 has 13 amino acids. CDR3 sequence reads: CASSEQYGGEQFF. CDR3 coding DNA: TGTGCCAGCAGTGAACAATATGGGGGTGAGCAGTTCTTC.

This clonotype was counted ten times or more. This chain links TRBV7-2 with TRBJ1-5; possible D gene TRBD1, 5 bases. The germline gives CDR1 SGHTA, CDR2 FQGNSA. This CDR3 contains 16 residues. Trimming took off 3 bases at V and 0 bases at J, with 12 bases between the two ends. CDR3 in DNA: TGTGCCAGCAGCTTGGGTGGGGGGTATAGCAATCAGCCCCAGCATTTT. It codes for CASSLGGGYSNQPQHF.

This clonotype was recorded many times. This chain connects TRBV12-3 or TRBV12-4 to TRBJ1-1; the D is unclear. CDR3 length equals 13 residues. The V gene lost 7 bases and the J gene lost 1 base, with 10 bases spanning the gap. In DNA, the CDR3 is TGTGCCAGCAACCTCGACAAGAACACTGAAGCTTTCTTT. Its translation is CASNLDKNTEAFF.

Ten or more counts support this clonotype. The gene calls are TRBV20-1 and TRBJ2-2, with D unresolved. This CDR3 is 13 amino acids long. V shed 4 bases and J shed 1 base, with 7 bases lying between them. Germline values: CDR1 DFQATT, CDR2 SNEGSKA (reference sequence). CDR3 in amino acids: CSAIEENTGELFF. In nucleotides, the CDR3 is TGCAGTGCTATCGAGGAGAACACCGGGGAGCTGTTTTTT.

The V and J genes are TRBV11-3 and TRBJ2-7; tentative D call: TRBD2 (6 bases). V was pared by 1 base and J by 2 bases, with 12 bases between. This CDR3 comprises 15 residues. Germline V gene data show CDR1 as SGHNT and CDR2 as YENEEA. CDR3: CASSLGRGKAYEQYF. CDR3 DNA: TGTGCCAGCAGCTTAGGGCGGGGAAAAGCCTACGAGCAGTACTTC.

This clonotype showed up many times. This sequence joins TRBV5-8 and TRBJ2-1, with D maybe TRBD2 (6 bases). The germline CDR1 and CDR2 sequences are SGHTS and YDEGEE. This CDR3 spans 19 amino acids. Trimming took off 0 bases at V and 5 bases at J, with 24 bases between the two ends. The CDR3 protein is CASSLDLTLRRGANNEQFF. The CDR3 nucleotides read TGTGCCAGCAGCTTGGACCTTACACTTAGGCGGGGAGCAAACAATGAGCAGTTCTTC. Variable domain in full (rest from reference TRBV5-8 and TRBJ2-1): EAGVTQSPTHLIKTRGQQATLRCSPISGHTSVYWYQQALGLGLQFLLWYDEGEERNRGNFPPRFSGRQFPNYSSELNVNALELEDSALYLCASSLDLTLRRGANNEQFFGPGTRLTVL.

The chain combines TRBV5-1 with TRBJ1-1, with 7 bases fitting TRBD1. Losses at the gene ends were 6 bases for V and 5 bases for J; bases not matched to a gene: 1. CDR1 is SGHRS, CDR2 YFSETQ, per germline. CDR3 length equals 11 residues. CDR3 sequence reads: CASNRGTEAFF. Written as DNA, the CDR3 is TGCGCCAGCAACAGGGGAACTGAAGCTTTCTTT.

In its sample, this clonotype was seen many times. The chain is built from TRBV5-1 and TRBJ1-3; 7 bases align to TRBD1. This CDR3 comprises 14 residues. Per the germline V gene, CDR1 is SGHRS and CDR2 is YFSETQ. J gave up 3 bases and V 5 bases, and 5 bases lay outside the gene matches. This CDR3 reads CASRETGSGNTIYF. In nucleotides, the CDR3 is TGCGCCAGCAGAGAGACAGGGAGTGGAAACACCATATATTTT.

Ten or more counts support this clonotype. The chain uses TRBV5-1 and TRBJ1-1; a possible D gene is TRBD1 (6 bases). Germline CDR1 is SGHRS and CDR2 is YFSETQ. CDR3 size: 13 residues. The germline V and J ends were trimmed by 7 bases and 5 bases, with 15 bases remaining between them. The CDR3 sequence is CASRNREGTEAFF. The CDR3 region has the DNA TGCGCCAGCCGGAACAGGGAAGGAACTGAAGCTTTCTTT.

Ten or more counts support this clonotype. J is TRBJ1-1 and V is TRBV5-1; D is uncertain. The CDR3 totals 14 residues. Per germline, CDR1 SGHRS and CDR2 YFSETQ. Trimming cost V 0 bases and J 6 bases, with 12 bases left between them. For the CDR3, the DNA is TGCGCCAGCAGCTTGGGCAGGCCATCCGCTGAAGCTTTCTTT. This translates into CASSLGRPSAEAFF.

This clonotype was counted ten times or more. V and J are TRBV7-3 and TRBJ2-1, with a tentative D call TRBD2 (7 bases). The CDR3 has 15 residues. CDR1 is SGHTA, CDR2 FQGTGA, per germline. Trimming left V 5 bases short and J 4 bases short, with 15 bases between. CDR3 sequence (DNA): TGTGCCAGCAGCAAAGGGGGGGTTACATACAATGAGCAGTTCTTC. Translating it yields CASSKGGVTYNEQFF.

Ten or more counts support this clonotype. This sequence joins TRBV2 and TRBJ1-1; D may be TRBD1 (6 bases). The V end lost 6 bases, the J end lost 4 bases, and 21 bases lay between the germline ends. Germline loops: CDR1 SNHLY, CDR2 FYNNEI. The CDR3 sequence is 16 residues long. CDR3 nucleotides: TGTGCCAGCAGGAGAGACGCAGGGACATTCGGCACTGAAGCTTTCTTT. Its translation: CASRRDAGTFGTEAFF.